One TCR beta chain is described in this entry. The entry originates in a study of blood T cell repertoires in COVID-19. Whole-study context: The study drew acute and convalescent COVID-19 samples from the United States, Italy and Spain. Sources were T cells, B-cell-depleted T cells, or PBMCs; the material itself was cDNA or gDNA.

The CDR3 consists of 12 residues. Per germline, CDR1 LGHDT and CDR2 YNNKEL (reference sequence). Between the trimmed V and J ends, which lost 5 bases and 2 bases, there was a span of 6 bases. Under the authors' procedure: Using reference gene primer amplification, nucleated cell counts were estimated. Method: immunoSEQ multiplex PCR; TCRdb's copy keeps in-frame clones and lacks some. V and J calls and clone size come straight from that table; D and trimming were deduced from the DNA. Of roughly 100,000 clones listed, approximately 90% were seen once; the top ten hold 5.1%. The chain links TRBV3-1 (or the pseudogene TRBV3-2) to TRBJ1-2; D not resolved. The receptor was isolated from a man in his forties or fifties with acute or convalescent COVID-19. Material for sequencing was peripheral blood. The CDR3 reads CASSTLNYGYTF. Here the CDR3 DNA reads TGTGCCAGCAGCACACTAAACTATGGCTACACCTTC.